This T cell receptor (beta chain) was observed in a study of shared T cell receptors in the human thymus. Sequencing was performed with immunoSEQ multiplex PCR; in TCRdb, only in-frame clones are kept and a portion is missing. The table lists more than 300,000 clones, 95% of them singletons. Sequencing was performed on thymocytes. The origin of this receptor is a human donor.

Here the CDR3 DNA reads TGTGCCAGTAGTACTGAACGCCCCGACAACTATGGCTACACCTTC. Encoded protein: CASSTERPDNYGYTF. V and J are TRBV19 and TRBJ1-2, with unresolved D. The CDR3 is made up of 15 amino acids. Germline V gives CDR1 LNHDA, CDR2 SQIVND (reference sequence). Trimming removed 4 bases from V and 2 bases from J, with 14 bases in between.